This TCR beta chain was identified in a study of cytomegalovirus exposure and HLA in healthy donors. As for the study in general: The approximately 120 validation repertoires used the same platform as the roughly 700 first-cohort repertoires (as reported by a later analysis).

Germline assignment: CDR1 SQVTM and CDR2 ANQGSEA. This CDR3 is 13 amino acids long. Trimming left V 0 bases short and J 4 bases short, with 10 bases between. On this clone itself: Its antigen remains unknown.

TCRdb's table, derived via immunoSEQ multiplex PCR, lists solely in-frame clones and lacks some. The sample has under 250,000 clones, around 86% seen once. Whole-study findings and limits: Rarity held for most TCR sequences, but there were some public TCRs that occurred in many donors. The study listed approximately 160 cytomegalovirus-associated TCR beta chains.

This clonotype was obtained from a woman between 18 and 29 years old in good health and CMV-seropositive. The sample consisted of PBMCs. The chain employs TRBV29-1 and TRBJ2-7; D unclear. CDR3 in DNA: TGCAGCGTTGAAGATCAGAAGGAGTACGAGCAGTACTTC. This gives the protein CSVEDQKEYEQYF.